Detailed here is one TCR beta chain. Other DNA sequences from this sample encode an identical CDR3 as well. The authors' processing: Counts of nucleated cells, estimated from reference gene primer amplification, were obtained. The assay was immunoSEQ multiplex PCR, and TCRdb's table has in-frame clones only and misses some. V and J calls and clone size are copied from that table; D and trimming were computed from the DNA. The table records tens of thousands of clones, 82% of them present only once. This sample is part of a study of blood T cell repertoires in COVID-19. In the study overall: Sites in the United States, Italy and Spain provided acute and convalescent COVID-19 samples. PBMCs, B-cell-depleted T cells, or T cells provided the cDNA or gDNA that made up the material.

CDR3 length equals 13 residues. The V gene lost 3 bases and the J gene lost 2 bases, with 7 bases spanning the gap. Germline V gives CDR1 KGHSH, CDR2 LQKENI. The receptor comes from a woman aged 55-75 years with acute or convalescent COVID-19. Sequencing was performed on peripheral blood. The chain is built from TRBV18 and TRBJ2-5; no clear D gene. Written as DNA, the CDR3 is TGTGCCAGCTCACCGGGCTTACAAGAGACCCAGTACTTC. Its translation is CASSPGLQETQYF.